This passage covers 6 T cell receptor beta chains from one sample sequenced in a study of T cells after yellow fever vaccination. TCRdb itself ran the 5' RACE reads through MiXCR, one entry per CDR3 protein. This sample has 340,000 or so distinct CDR3 sequences, with roughly an eighth found just once. This specimen was CD4+ T cells sorted from PBMCs, taken 15 days after the yellow fever booster vaccination. The receptors were sampled from a man younger than 35 who received the YFV17D yellow fever vaccine.

This clonotype came up a few times. The chain carries TRBV7-2 and TRBJ1-1; 10 bases line up with TRBD1. CDR3 length equals 15 residues. Germline CDR1 SGHTA, CDR2 FQGNSA. V lost 5 bases to trimming and J lost 7 bases; unmatched junction nucleotides: 10. CDR3 in DNA: TGTGCCAGCAGCCTGACCGGGACAGGGGAGGATGAAGCTTTCTTT. Translation gives CASSLTGTGEDEAFF.

This chain connects TRBV9 to TRBJ1-4; TRBD1 might be the D (6 bases). V was clipped by 5 bases and J by 6 bases, with 17 bases between them. Germline CDR1 is SGDLS and CDR2 is YYNGEE. The CDR3 loop spans 15 amino acids. The CDR3 coding sequence is TGTGCCAGCAGGAGACCCCAGGGGCGCGATGAAAAACTGTTTTTT. Translation gives CASRRPQGRDEKLFF.

This rearrangement joins TRBV7-8 to TRBJ1-5; no definite D call. The V gene lost 5 bases and the J gene lost 0 bases, with 11 bases spanning the gap. The germline V gene has CDR1 SGHVS and CDR2 FQNEAQ. The CDR3 runs 15 residues. In nucleotides, the CDR3 is TGTGCCAGCAGCGCACTGGCCAGTAGCAATCAGCCCCAGCATTTT. Residues: CASSALASSNQPQHF. Full variable domain (remainder filled in from reference TRBV7-8 and TRBJ1-5): GAGVSQSPRYKVAKRGQDVALRCDPISGHVSLFWYQQALGQGPEFLTYFQNEAQLDKSGLPSDRFFAERPEGSVSTLKIQRTQQEDSAVYLCASSALASSNQPQHFGDGTRLSIL.

The gene calls are TRBV6-5 and TRBJ2-5; no clear D. This CDR3 region has 11 residues. Deletions cut 6 bases from V and 7 bases from J, with 9 bases between. The germline CDR1 and CDR2 sequences are MNHEY and SVGAGI. The DNA of the CDR3 is TGTGCCAGCAGGGGTGAAGGGACCCAGTACTTC. It encodes CASRGEGTQYF.

The genes are TRBV29-1 and TRBJ1-1; D might be TRBD1 (5 bases). V was trimmed by 8 bases and J by 3 bases, leaving 16 bases between them. CDR3 length: 13 residues. CDR1 is SQVTM, CDR2 ANQGSEA, per germline. The CDR3 nucleotides read TGCAGCACCCGAAAGAGGGGCGACACTGAAGCTTTCTTT. It translates to CSTRKRGDTEAFF.

This clonotype was detected a few times. CDR3 protein: CASRKGQGVTQYF. The CDR3 DNA reads TGTGCCAGCAGGAAGGGACAGGGGGTTACGCAGTATTTT. The J gene is TRBJ2-3, the V gene TRBV6-2 or TRBV6-3; TRBD1 matches 11 bases. Unmatched junction bases numbered 4, after V lost 6 bases and J lost 8 bases. Germline CDR1 is MNHEY and CDR2 is SVGEGT. There are 13 residues in the CDR3.